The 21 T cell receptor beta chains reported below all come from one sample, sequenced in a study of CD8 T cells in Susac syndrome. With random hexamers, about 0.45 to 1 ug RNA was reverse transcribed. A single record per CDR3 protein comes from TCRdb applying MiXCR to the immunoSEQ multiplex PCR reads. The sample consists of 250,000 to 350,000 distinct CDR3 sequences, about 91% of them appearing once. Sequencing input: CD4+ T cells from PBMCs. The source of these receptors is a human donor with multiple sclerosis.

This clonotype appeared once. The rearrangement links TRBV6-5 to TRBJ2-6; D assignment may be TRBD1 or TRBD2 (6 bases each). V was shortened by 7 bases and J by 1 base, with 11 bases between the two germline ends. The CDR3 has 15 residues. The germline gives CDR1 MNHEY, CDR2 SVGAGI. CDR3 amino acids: CASNEGGSGANVLTF. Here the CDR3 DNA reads TGTGCCAGCAACGAGGGGGGATCTGGGGCCAACGTCCTGACTTTC.

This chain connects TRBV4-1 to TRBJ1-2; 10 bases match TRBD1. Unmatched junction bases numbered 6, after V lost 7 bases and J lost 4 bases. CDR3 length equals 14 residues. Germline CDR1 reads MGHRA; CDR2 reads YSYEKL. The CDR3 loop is CASNGQGGAYGYTF. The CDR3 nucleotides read TGCGCCAGCAACGGACAGGGGGGCGCCTATGGCTACACCTTC.

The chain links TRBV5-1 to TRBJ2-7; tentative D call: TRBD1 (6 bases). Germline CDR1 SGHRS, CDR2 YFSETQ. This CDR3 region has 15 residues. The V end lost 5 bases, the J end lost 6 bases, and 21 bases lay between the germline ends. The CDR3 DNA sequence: TGCGCCAGCAGGGCCCCCGGGACAAGCTCTTCCGAGCAGTACTTC. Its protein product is CASRAPGTSSSEQYF.

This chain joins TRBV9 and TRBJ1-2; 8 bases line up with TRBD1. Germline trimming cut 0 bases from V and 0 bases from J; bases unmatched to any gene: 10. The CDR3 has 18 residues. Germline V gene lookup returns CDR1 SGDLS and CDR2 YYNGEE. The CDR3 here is CASSVGPTGQGPNYGYTF. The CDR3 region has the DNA TGTGCCAGCAGCGTAGGACCGACAGGACAGGGCCCTAACTATGGCTACACCTTC.

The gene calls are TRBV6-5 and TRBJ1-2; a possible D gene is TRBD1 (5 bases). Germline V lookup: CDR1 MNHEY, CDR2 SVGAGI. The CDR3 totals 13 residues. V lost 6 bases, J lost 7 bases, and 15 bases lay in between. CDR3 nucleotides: TGTGCCAGCAGAGGGACTCCCGCAGGTGGCTACACCTTC. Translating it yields CASRGTPAGGYTF.

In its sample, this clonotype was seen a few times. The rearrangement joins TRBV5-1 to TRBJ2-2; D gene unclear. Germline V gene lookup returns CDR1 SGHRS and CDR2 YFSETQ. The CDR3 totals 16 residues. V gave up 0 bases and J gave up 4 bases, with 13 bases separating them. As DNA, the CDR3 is TGCGCCAGCAGCTTGGGGGCAGCCCGGAGCACCGGGGAGCTGTTTTTT. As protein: CASSLGAARSTGELFF.

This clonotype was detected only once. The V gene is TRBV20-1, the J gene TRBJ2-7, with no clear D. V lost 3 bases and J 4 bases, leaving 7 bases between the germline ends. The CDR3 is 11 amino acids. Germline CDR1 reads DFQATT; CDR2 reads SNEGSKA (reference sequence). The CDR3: CSASSVYEQYF. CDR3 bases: TGCAGTGCTAGCTCGGTTTACGAGCAGTACTTC.

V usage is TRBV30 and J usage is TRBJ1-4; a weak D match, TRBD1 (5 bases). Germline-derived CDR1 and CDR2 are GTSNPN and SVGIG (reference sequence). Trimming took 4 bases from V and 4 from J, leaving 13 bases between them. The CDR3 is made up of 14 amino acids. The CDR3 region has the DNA TGTGCCTGGACCTTGGGGCGTCGTAATGAAAAACTGTTTTTT. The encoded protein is CAWTLGRRNEKLFF.

This CDR3 reads CSARPNPTGIGETQYF. CDR3 nucleotides: TGCAGTGCTAGGCCAAACCCGACCGGAATTGGGGAGACCCAGTACTTC. The V and J genes are TRBV20-1 and TRBJ2-5; no reliable D call. The CDR3 runs to 16 residues. The ends were cut back, 3 bases at V and 5 bases at J, with 22 bases in the middle. Germline CDR1 is DFQATT and CDR2 is SNEGSKA (reference sequence).

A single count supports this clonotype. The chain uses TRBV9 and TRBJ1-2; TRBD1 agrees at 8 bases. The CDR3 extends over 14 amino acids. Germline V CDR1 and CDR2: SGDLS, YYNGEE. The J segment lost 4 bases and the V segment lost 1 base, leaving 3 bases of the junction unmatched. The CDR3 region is CASSVRTGTYGYTF. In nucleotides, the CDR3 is TGTGCCAGCAGCGTAAGGACAGGGACCTATGGCTACACCTTC.

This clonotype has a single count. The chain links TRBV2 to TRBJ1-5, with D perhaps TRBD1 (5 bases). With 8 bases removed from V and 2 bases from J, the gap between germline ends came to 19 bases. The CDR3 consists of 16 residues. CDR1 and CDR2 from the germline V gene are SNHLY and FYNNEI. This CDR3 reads CASELGTPRGNQPQHF. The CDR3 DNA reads TGTGCCAGCGAATTAGGGACGCCAAGAGGCAATCAGCCCCAGCATTTT.

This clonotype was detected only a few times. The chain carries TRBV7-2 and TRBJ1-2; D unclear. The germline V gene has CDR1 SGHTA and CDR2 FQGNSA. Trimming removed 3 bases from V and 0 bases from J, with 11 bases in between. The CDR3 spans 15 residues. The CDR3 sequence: CASSFGSGTNYGYTF. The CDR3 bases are TGTGCCAGCAGCTTCGGTAGTGGGACTAACTATGGCTACACCTTC.

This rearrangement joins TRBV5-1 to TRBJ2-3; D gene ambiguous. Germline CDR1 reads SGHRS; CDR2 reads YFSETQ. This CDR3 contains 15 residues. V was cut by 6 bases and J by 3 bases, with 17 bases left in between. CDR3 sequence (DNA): TGCGCCAGCAATGCAGGCCTTGATCTGACAGATACGCAGTATTTT. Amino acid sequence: CASNAGLDLTDTQYF.

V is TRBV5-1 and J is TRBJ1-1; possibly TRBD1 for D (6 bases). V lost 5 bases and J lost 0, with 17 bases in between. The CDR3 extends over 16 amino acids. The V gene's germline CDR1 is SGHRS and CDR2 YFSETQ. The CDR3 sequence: CASRTGTPLMNTEAFF. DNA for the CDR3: TGCGCCAGCAGAACCGGGACACCCCTCATGAACACTGAAGCTTTCTTT.

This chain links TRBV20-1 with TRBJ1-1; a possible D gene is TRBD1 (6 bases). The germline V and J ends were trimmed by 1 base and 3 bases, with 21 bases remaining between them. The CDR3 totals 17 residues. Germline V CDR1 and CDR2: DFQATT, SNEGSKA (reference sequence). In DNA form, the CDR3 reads TGCAGTGCTAGAGTGGAGCCGAGACAGGCTTGGGACACTGAAGCTTTCTTT. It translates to CSARVEPRQAWDTEAFF.

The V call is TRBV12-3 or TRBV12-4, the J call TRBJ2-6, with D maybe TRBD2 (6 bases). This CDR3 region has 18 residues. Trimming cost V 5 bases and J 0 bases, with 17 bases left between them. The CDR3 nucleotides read TGTGCCAGCAGTGGTGGGGGGACGGCCTCCTCTGGGGCCAACGTCCTGACTTTC. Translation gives CASSGGGTASSGANVLTF.

The CDR3 here is CSVGRAENTEAFF. In nucleotides, the CDR3 is TGCAGCGTTGGGCGGGCCGAGAACACTGAAGCTTTCTTT. V and J are TRBV29-1 and TRBJ1-1; D is ambiguous. Germline V gene sequence: CDR1 SQVTM, CDR2 ANQGSEA. Trimming removed 4 bases from V and 1 base from J, with 10 bases in between. The CDR3 has 13 amino acids.

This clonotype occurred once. The DNA of the CDR3 is TGTGCCATCAGTGATAGAGAGACCCAGTACTTC. Encoded protein: CAISDRETQYF. The V gene is TRBV10-3, the J gene TRBJ2-5; D ambiguous. The germline V gene encodes CDR1 ENHRY and CDR2 SYGVKD. Trimming cost V 3 bases and J 4 bases, with 3 bases left between them. The CDR3 covers 11 residues.

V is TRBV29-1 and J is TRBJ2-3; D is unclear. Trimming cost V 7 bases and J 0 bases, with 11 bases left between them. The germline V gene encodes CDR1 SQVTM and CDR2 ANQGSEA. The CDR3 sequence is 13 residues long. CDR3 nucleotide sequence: TGCAGCGGAGCCCCTGACAGCACAGATACGCAGTATTTT. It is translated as CSGAPDSTDTQYF.

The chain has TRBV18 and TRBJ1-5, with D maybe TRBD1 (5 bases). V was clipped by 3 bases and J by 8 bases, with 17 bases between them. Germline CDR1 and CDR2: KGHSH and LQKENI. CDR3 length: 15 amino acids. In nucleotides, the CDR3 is TGTGCCAGCTCACCTCTGGCGGGGCCGGTGGAGCCCCAGCATTTT. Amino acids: CASSPLAGPVEPQHF. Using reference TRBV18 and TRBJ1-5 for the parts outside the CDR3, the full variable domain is NAGVMQNPRHLVRRRGQEARLRCSPMKGHSHVYWYRQLPEEGLKFMVYLQKENIIDESGMPKERFSAEFPKEGPSILRIQQVVRGDSAAYFCASSPLAGPVEPQHFGDGTRLSIL.

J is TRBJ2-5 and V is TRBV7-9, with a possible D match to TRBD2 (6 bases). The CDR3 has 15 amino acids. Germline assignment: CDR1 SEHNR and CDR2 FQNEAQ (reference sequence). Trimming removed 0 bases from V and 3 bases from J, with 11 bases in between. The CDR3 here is CASSLAGPSEETQYF. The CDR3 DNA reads TGTGCCAGCAGCTTAGCGGGTCCTAGCGAAGAGACCCAGTACTTC.